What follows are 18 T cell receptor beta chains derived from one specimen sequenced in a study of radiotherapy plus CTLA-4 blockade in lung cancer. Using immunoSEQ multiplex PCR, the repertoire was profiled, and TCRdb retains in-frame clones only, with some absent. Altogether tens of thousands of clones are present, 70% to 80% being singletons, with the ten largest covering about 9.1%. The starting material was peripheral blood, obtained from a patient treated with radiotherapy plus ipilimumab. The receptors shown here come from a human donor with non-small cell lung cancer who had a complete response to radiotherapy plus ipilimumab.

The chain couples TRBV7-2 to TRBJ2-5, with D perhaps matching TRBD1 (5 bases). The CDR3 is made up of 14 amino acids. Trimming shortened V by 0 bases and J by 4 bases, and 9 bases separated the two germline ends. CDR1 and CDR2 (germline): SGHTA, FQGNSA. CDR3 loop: CASSLALDRETQYF. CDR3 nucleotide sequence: TGTGCCAGCAGCTTAGCCCTCGACAGAGAGACCCAGTACTTC.

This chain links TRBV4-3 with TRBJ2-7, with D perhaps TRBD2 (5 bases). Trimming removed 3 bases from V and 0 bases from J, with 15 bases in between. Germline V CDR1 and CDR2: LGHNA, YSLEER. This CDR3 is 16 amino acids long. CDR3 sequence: CASSHPRGSSSYEQYV. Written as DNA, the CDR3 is TGCGCCAGCAGCCACCCCCGGGGTTCGAGCTCCTACGAGCAGTACGTC.

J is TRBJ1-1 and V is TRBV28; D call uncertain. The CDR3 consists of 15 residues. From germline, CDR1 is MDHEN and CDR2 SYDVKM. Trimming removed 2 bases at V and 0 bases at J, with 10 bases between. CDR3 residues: CASSLILRVNTEAFF. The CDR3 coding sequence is TGTGCCAGCAGTTTAATACTTCGGGTGAACACTGAAGCTTTCTTT.

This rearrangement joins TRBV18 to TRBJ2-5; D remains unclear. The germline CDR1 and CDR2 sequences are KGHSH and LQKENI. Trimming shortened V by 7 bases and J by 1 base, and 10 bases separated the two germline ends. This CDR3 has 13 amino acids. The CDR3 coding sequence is TGTGCCAGCTTACCTGACGGCCAAGAGACCCAGTACTTC. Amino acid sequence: CASLPDGQETQYF.

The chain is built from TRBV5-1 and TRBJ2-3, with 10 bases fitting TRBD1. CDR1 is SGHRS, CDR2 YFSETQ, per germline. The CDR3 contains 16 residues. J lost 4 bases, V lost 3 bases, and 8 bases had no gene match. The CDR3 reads CASSSGTGVIADTQYF. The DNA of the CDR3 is TGCGCCAGCAGCTCCGGGACAGGGGTCATTGCAGATACGCAGTATTTT.

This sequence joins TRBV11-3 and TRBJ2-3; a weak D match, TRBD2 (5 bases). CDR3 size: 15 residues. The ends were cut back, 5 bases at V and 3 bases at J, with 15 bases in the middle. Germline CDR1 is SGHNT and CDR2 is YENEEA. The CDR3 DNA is TGTGCCAGCAGCGACTACCTCCAAGGTACAGATACGCAGTATTTT. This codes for CASSDYLQGTDTQYF. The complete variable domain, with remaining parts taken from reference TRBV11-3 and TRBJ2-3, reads EAGVVQSPRYKIIEKKQPVAFWCNPISGHNTLYWYLQNLGQGPELLIRYENEEAVDDSQLPKDRFSAERLKGVDSTLKIQPAELGDSAVYLCASSDYLQGTDTQYFGPGTRLTVL.

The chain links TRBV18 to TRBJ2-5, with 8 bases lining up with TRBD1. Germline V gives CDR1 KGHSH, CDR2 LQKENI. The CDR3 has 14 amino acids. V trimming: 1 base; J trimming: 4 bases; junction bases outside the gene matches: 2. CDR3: CASSPLGQVETQYF. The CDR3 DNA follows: TGTGCCAGCTCACCACTGGGACAGGTAGAGACCCAGTACTTC.

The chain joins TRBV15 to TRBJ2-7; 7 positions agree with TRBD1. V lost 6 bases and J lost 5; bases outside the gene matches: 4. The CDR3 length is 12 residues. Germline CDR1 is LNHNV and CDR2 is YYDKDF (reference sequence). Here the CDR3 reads CATRRQGDEQYV. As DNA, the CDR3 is TGTGCCACCAGGCGACAGGGAGACGAGCAGTACGTC.

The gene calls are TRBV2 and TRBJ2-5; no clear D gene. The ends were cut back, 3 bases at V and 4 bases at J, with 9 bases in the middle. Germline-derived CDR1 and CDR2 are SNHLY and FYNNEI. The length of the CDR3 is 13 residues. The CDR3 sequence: CASSDSRPETQYF. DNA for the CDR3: TGTGCCAGCAGTGATTCGAGGCCAGAGACCCAGTACTTC.

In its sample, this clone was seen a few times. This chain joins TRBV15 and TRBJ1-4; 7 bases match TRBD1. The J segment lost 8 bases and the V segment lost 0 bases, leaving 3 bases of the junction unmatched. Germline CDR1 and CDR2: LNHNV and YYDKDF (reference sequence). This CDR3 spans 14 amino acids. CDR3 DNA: TGTGCCACCAGCAGAGAACAGGGGCAGGAAAAACTGTTTTTT. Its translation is CATSREQGQEKLFF.

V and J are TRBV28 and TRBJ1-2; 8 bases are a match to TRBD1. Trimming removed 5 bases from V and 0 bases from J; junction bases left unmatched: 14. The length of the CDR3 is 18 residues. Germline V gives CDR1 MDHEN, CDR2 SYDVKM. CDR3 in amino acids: CASSQYQGALRANYGYTF. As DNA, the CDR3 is TGTGCCAGCAGTCAATACCAGGGGGCTCTACGAGCTAACTATGGCTACACCTTC.

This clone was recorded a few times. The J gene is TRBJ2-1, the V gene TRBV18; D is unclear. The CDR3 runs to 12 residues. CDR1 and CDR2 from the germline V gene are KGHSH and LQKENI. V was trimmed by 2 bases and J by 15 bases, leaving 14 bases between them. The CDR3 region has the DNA TGTGCCAGCTCACCAGACCTCGCCTCCCCGTTCTTC. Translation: CASSPDLASPFF.

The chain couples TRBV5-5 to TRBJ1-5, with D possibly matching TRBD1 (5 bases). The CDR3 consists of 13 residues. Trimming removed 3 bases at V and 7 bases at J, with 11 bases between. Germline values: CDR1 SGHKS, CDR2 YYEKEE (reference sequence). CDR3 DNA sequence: TGTGCCAGCAGCTGGGGGGTAGAGCAGCCCCAGCATTTT. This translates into CASSWGVEQPQHF.

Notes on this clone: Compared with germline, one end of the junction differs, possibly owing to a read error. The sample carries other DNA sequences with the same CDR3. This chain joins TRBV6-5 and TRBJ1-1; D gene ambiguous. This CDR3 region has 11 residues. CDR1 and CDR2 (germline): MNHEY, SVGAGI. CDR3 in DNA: TGTGCCAGCAGGCGGAACACTGAAGCTTTCTTC. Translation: CASRRNTEAFF.

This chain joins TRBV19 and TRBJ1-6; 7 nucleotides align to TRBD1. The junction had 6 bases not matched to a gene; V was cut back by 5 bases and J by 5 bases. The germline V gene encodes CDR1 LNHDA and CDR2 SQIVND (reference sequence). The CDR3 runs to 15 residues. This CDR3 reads CASSSGGHNNSPLHF. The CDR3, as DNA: TGTGCCAGTAGTTCAGGGGGTCACAATAATTCACCCCTCCACTTT. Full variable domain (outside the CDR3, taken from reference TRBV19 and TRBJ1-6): DGGITQSPKYLFRKEGQNVTLSCEQNLNHDAMYWYRQDPGQGLRLIYYSQIVNDFQKGDIAEGYSVSREKKESFPLTVTSAQKNPTAFYLCASSSGGHNNSPLHFGNGTRLTVT.

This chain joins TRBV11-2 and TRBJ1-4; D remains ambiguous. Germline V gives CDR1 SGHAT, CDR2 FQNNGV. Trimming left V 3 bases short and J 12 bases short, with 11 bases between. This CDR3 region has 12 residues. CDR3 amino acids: CASSFWGRELFF. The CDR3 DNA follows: TGTGCCAGCAGCTTCTGGGGTAGGGAACTGTTTTTT.

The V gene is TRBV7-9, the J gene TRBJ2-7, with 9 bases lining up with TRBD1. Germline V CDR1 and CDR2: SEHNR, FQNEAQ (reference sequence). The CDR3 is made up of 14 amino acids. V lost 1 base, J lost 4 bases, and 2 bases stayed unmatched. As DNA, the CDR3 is TGTGCCAGCAGCTTAGAGGACAGGGGATACGAGCAGTACTTC. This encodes CASSLEDRGYEQYF.

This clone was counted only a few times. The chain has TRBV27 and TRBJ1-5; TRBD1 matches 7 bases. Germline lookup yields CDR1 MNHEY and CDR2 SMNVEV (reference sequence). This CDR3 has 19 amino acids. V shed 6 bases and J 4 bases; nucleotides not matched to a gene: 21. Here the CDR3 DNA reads TGTGCCAGCAGCCCAACCCTCGGACAGGCCCGATTAGCAAATCAGCCCCAGCATTTT. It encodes CASSPTLGQARLANQPQHF.